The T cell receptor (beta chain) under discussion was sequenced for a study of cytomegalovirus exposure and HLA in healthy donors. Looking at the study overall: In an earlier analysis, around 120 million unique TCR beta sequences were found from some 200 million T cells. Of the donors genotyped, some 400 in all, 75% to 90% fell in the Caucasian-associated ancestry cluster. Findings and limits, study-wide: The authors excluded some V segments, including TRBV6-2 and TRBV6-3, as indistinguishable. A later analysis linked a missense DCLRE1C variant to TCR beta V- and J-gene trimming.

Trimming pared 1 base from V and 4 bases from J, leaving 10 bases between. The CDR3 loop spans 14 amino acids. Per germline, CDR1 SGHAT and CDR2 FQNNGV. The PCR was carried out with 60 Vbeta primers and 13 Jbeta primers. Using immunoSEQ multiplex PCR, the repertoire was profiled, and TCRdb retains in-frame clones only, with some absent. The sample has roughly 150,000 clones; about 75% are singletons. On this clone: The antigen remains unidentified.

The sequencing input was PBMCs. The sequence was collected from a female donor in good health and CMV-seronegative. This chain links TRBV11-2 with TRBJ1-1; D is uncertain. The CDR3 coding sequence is TGTGCCAGCAGCTTAGCTTTGGAGGGCACTGAAGCTTTCTTT. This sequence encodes CASSLALEGTEAFF.